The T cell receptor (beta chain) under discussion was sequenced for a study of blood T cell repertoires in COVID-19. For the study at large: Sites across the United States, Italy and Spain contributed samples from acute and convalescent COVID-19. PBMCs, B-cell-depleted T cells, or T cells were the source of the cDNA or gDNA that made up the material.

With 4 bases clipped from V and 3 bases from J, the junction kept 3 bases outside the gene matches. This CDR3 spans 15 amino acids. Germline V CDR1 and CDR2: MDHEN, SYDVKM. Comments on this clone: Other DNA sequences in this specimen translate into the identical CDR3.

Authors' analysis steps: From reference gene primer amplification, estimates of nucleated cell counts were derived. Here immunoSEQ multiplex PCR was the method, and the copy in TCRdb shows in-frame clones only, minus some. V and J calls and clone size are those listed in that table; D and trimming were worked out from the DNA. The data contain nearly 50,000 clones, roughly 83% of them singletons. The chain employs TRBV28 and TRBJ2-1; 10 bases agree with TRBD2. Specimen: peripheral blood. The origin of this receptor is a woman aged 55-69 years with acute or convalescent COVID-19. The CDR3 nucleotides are TGTGCCAGCAGTTCCAGCGGGGGGGGCTACAATGAGCAGTTCTTC. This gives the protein CASSSSGGGYNEQFF.